Listed below are T cell receptor beta chains from one sample, sequenced in a study of T cell repertoires in cytomegalovirus infection. Via MiXCR, TCRdb re-called the reads, giving one row per CDR3 protein. This table holds around 540,000 distinct CDR3 sequences, 30% to 35% found once. No antigens are known for them. The sample in question was cultured PBMCs, obtained from culture after CMV antigen stimulation. Every receptor here comes from a human donor in good health (CMV status not recorded). Some clones in this sample may be carry-over from other donors' samples. Each CDR3 is given with its conserved first and last residue. D genes are given only for firm matches. Rows give clone size only sometimes, using once, few, many, or a class for an expanded clone.

D gene: .
clone size: few
J gene: TRBJ2-1
V gene: TRBV7-3
CDR3 DNA: TGTGCCAGCAGCTTAATGGCAGGGCTCGGCAATGAGCAGTTCTTC
CDR3 protein: CASSLMAGLGNEQFF

D gene: TRBD2
clone size: few
J gene: TRBJ2-1
V gene: TRBV11-3
CDR3 DNA: TGTGCCAGCAGCTTTGCGATCATCTTAGCGGGAGGAAAAGAGCAGTTCTTC
CDR3 protein: CASSFAIILAGGKEQFF

D gene: TRBD1
clone size: .
J gene: TRBJ2-5
V gene: TRBV5-1
CDR3 DNA: TGCGCCAGCAGCCTGACAGGGGCGAAGGGAGAGACCCAGTACTTC
CDR3 protein: CASSLTGAKGETQYF

D gene: .
clone size: .
J gene: TRBJ1-2
V gene: TRBV11-1
CDR3 DNA: TGTGCCAGCAGCATTACGGACGGAGACTATGGCTACACCTTC
CDR3 protein: CASSITDGDYGYTF

D gene: .
clone size: few
J gene: TRBJ1-1
V gene: TRBV12-3/TRBV12-4
CDR3 DNA: TGTGCCAGCAGCCCCGGGGGAGCTGAAGCTTTCTTT
CDR3 protein: CASSPGGAEAFF

D gene: .
clone size: .
J gene: TRBJ2-5
V gene: TRBV6-2/TRBV6-3
CDR3 DNA: TGTGCCAGCAGTTACGGACATTTTAGGGAAGAGACCCAGTACTTC
CDR3 protein: CASSYGHFREETQYF

D gene: TRBD2
clone size: .
J gene: TRBJ2-7
V gene: TRBV5-1
CDR3 DNA: TGCGCCAGCAGCTTCAGCGGGAGAGTCTTAGGGGAGCAGTACTTC
CDR3 protein: CASSFSGRVLGEQYF

D gene: TRBD1
clone size: once
J gene: TRBJ1-2
V gene: TRBV30
CDR3 DNA: TGTGCCTGGAGTGACCAGGGGGATGGCTACACCTTC
CDR3 protein: CAWSDQGDGYTF

D gene: .
clone size: few
J gene: TRBJ2-2
V gene: TRBV5-8
CDR3 DNA: TGTGCCAGCAGCTTGATAAAGCGGAACACCGGGGAGCTGTTTTTT
CDR3 protein: CASSLIKRNTGELFF

D gene: TRBD2
clone size: few
J gene: TRBJ2-1
V gene: TRBV12-3/TRBV12-4
CDR3 DNA: TGTGCCAGCAGTCCACGGACTAGCCAATTCGATGAGCAGTTCTTC
CDR3 protein: CASSPRTSQFDEQFF

D gene: .
clone size: once
J gene: TRBJ1-2
V gene: TRBV4-1
CDR3 DNA: TGCGCCAGCAGCCAAGATGATAGGGATGGATATGGCTACACCTTC
CDR3 protein: CASSQDDRDGYGYTF

D gene: TRBD2
clone size: once
J gene: TRBJ2-5
V gene: TRBV19
CDR3 DNA: TGTGCCAGTAGTATCAGACTAGCGGGAGGGCCTTCGGAGACCCAGTACTTC
CDR3 protein: CASSIRLAGGPSETQYF

D gene: .
clone size: .
J gene: TRBJ2-2
V gene: TRBV7-2
CDR3 DNA: TGTGCCAGCAGCTTAGTTAGGGTCGGGGAGCTGTTTTTT
CDR3 protein: CASSLVRVGELFF

D gene: TRBD1
clone size: .
J gene: TRBJ1-1
V gene: TRBV19
CDR3 DNA: TGTGCCAGTAGTCCCAGGACAGGCCCAAATGGGAACACTGAAGCTTTCTTT
CDR3 protein: CASSPRTGPNGNTEAFF

D gene: .
clone size: .
J gene: TRBJ2-3
V gene: TRBV7-2
CDR3 DNA: TGTGCCAGCAGCTTGGATCCCACCGCGGGCCCAGATACGCAGTATTTT
CDR3 protein: CASSLDPTAGPDTQYF

D gene: .
clone size: few
J gene: TRBJ2-2
V gene: TRBV5-1
CDR3 DNA: TGCGCCAGCAGCGGTGACAGGTTTACCGGGGAGCTGTTTTTT
CDR3 protein: CASSGDRFTGELFF

D gene: TRBD2
clone size: .
J gene: TRBJ2-1
V gene: TRBV9
CDR3 DNA: TGTGCCAGCAGCGCGAGCGGGAGGGCCTCCTACAATGAGCAGTTCTTC
CDR3 protein: CASSASGRASYNEQFF

D gene: .
clone size: .
J gene: TRBJ2-3
V gene: TRBV27
CDR3 DNA: TGTGCCAGCAGTTTTCCGGGACTTTCAGATACGCAGTATTTT
CDR3 protein: CASSFPGLSDTQYF

D gene: TRBD1
clone size: few
J gene: TRBJ1-1
V gene: TRBV6-2/TRBV6-3
CDR3 DNA: TGTGCCAGCAGTTACTCCTGGGACAGTTTGAACACTGAAGCTTTCTTT
CDR3 protein: CASSYSWDSLNTEAFF

D gene: .
clone size: .
J gene: TRBJ2-3
V gene: TRBV7-2
CDR3 DNA: TGTGCCAGCAGCTTAGGAGGTACGGGTGCAGATACGCAGTATTTT
CDR3 protein: CASSLGGTGADTQYF

D gene: TRBD2
clone size: many
J gene: TRBJ2-5
V gene: TRBV4-1
CDR3 DNA: TGCGCCAGCAGCCAAACACGACTAGCGGGAGGGCCTAGGGGCTTC
CDR3 protein: CASSQTRLAGGPRGF

D gene: TRBD2
clone size: .
J gene: TRBJ2-3
V gene: TRBV6-1
CDR3 DNA: TGTGCCAGCAGTTTTCGCGGGAGTGTCACAGATACGCAGTATTTT
CDR3 protein: CASSFRGSVTDTQYF

D gene: .
clone size: once
J gene: TRBJ2-1
V gene: TRBV19
CDR3 DNA: TGTGCCAGTAGCACATCTCACGACCGAGTCCACAATGAGCAGTTCTTC
CDR3 protein: CASSTSHDRVHNEQFF

D gene: TRBD1
clone size: .
J gene: TRBJ2-6
V gene: TRBV12-3/TRBV12-4
CDR3 DNA: TGTGCCAGCAGCTCCAGTATTACGGACAGGGTTTTATCTGGGGCCAACGTCCTGACTTTC
CDR3 protein: CASSSSITDRVLSGANVLTF

D gene: .
clone size: .
J gene: TRBJ2-2
V gene: TRBV11-2
CDR3 DNA: TGTGCCAGCAGCCCCAGGGATCACCGCACCGGGGAGCTGTTTTTT
CDR3 protein: CASSPRDHRTGELFF

D gene: TRBD1
clone size: .
J gene: TRBJ2-7
V gene: TRBV7-8
CDR3 DNA: TGTGCCAGCAGCTTAGGGGACAGGGGACCCTACGAGCAGTACTTC
CDR3 protein: CASSLGDRGPYEQYF

D gene: .
clone size: .
J gene: TRBJ2-3
V gene: TRBV29-1
CDR3 DNA: TGCAGCACTGATGGGGCCACAGATACGCAGTATTTT
CDR3 protein: CSTDGATDTQYF

D gene: .
clone size: .
J gene: TRBJ1-4
V gene: TRBV20-1
CDR3 DNA: TGCAGTGCAAACCGGGACCTTGACAATGAAAAACTGTTTTTT
CDR3 protein: CSANRDLDNEKLFF

D gene: TRBD2
clone size: .
J gene: TRBJ2-3
V gene: TRBV6-5
CDR3 DNA: TGTGCCAGCAGTATGGCTAGCGGGAGTTCAGATACGCAGTATTTT
CDR3 protein: CASSMASGSSDTQYF

D gene: TRBD2
clone size: .
J gene: TRBJ2-3
V gene: TRBV7-2
CDR3 DNA: TGTGCCAGCGGGCAAGCGGGAGGGCCCACAGATACGCAGTATTTT
CDR3 protein: CASGQAGGPTDTQYF

D gene: .
clone size: .
J gene: TRBJ1-1
V gene: TRBV10-3
CDR3 DNA: TGTGCCATCAGTGAAGTAGGGAACACTGAAGCTTTCTTT
CDR3 protein: CAISEVGNTEAFF

D gene: TRBD1
clone size: few
J gene: TRBJ1-5
V gene: TRBV10-3
CDR3 DNA: TGTGCCATCAGGGAAGGGACAGGGCGCAATCAGCCCCAGCATTTT
CDR3 protein: CAIREGTGRNQPQHF

D gene: TRBD2
clone size: .
J gene: TRBJ2-3
V gene: TRBV11-2
CDR3 DNA: TGTGCCAGCAGCTACCGACTAGCGGGACCCACAGATACGCAGTATTTT
CDR3 protein: CASSYRLAGPTDTQYF

D gene: TRBD1
clone size: .
J gene: TRBJ1-2
V gene: TRBV6-1
CDR3 DNA: TGTGCCAGCAGTGGTGAACAGGGGGCCCAAGGCTACACCTTC
CDR3 protein: CASSGEQGAQGYTF

D gene: .
clone size: few
J gene: TRBJ2-6
V gene: TRBV18
CDR3 DNA: TGTGCCAGCTCACCAAACGGCATTGGGGCCAACGTCCTGACTTTC
CDR3 protein: CASSPNGIGANVLTF

D gene: .
clone size: .
J gene: TRBJ2-1
V gene: TRBV7-2
CDR3 DNA: TGTGCCAGCAGCTTAGCGTTACGGGGCTGGGGTATGGACTCCTACAATGAGCAGTTCTTC
CDR3 protein: CASSLALRGWGMDSYNEQFF

D gene: .
clone size: .
J gene: TRBJ2-1
V gene: TRBV27
CDR3 DNA: TGTGCCAGCAGTTTATTACGGACTACCTCCTCCTACAATGAGCAGTTCTTC
CDR3 protein: CASSLLRTTSSYNEQFF

D gene: .
clone size: .
J gene: TRBJ2-1
V gene: TRBV10-3
CDR3 DNA: TGTGCCATCAGTGAGATGGGGTTAATCAGTCAACGCAATGAGCAGTTCTTC
CDR3 protein: CAISEMGLISQRNEQFF

D gene: TRBD2
clone size: .
J gene: TRBJ2-4
V gene: TRBV4-2
CDR3 DNA: TGTGCCAGCAGCCAAGAAGGGCCACTAGCGGGAGGGATGGGGGAATCCTTAGCCAAAAACATTCAGTACTTC
CDR3 protein: CASSQEGPLAGGMGESLAKNIQYF

D gene: .
clone size: few
J gene: TRBJ2-1
V gene: TRBV27
CDR3 DNA: TGTGCCAGCACCCCGGTTGGAGATTCTGAGCAGTTCTTC
CDR3 protein: CASTPVGDSEQFF

D gene: .
clone size: few
J gene: TRBJ2-5
V gene: TRBV7-9
CDR3 DNA: TGTGCCAGCACCCATCGAGAGACCCAGTACTTC
CDR3 protein: CASTHRETQYF

D gene: TRBD2
clone size: .
J gene: TRBJ2-1
V gene: TRBV28
CDR3 DNA: TGTGCCAGCAGTTTCCCGGGACTAGCGGGTTATGAGCAGTTCTTC
CDR3 protein: CASSFPGLAGYEQFF